The rows below give T cell receptor beta chains drawn from one sample of a study of CD8 T cells in Susac syndrome. TCRdb used MiXCR to reprocess the immunoSEQ multiplex PCR reads, holding one entry per CDR3 protein. The sample holds roughly 84,000 distinct CDR3 sequences, roughly 95% seen once. Sequences were obtained from CD8+ T cells from PBMCs. Receptor source: a human donor with Susac syndrome. Each CDR3 is given with its conserved first and last residue. The order of the fields is V gene, J gene, D gene, CDR3 length, CDR3 protein, CDR3 DNA. D genes are given only for firm matches.

TRBV9	TRBJ2-5	TRBD2	16	CASSSGLAGTQETQYF	TGTGCCAGCAGCTCGGGACTAGCGGGGACACAAGAGACCCAGTACTTC
TRBV28	TRBJ2-5	TRBD2	16	CASNNQRGTSGETQYF	TGTGCCAGCAACAATCAGCGGGGGACCTCTGGAGAGACCCAGTACTTC
TRBV12-3/TRBV12-4	TRBJ1-5	-	12	CASSLSREPQHF	TGTGCCAGCAGTTTATCCCGGGAGCCCCAGCATTTT
TRBV7-9	TRBJ2-2	-	15	CASSLVGQSTGELFF	TGTGCCAGCAGCTTAGTTGGACAGTCCACCGGGGAGCTGTTTTTT
TRBV7-2	TRBJ2-3	-	17	CASSPAARAPRTDTQYF	TGTGCCAGCAGCCCGGCGGCACGGGCGCCCCGCACAGATACGCAGTATTTT
TRBV12-3/TRBV12-4	TRBJ2-5	-	18	CASRKSSPGPQLQETQYF	TGTGCCAGCAGGAAGAGTAGTCCCGGCCCCCAGCTACAAGAGACCCAGTACTTC
TRBV6-5	TRBJ1-6	TRBD1	14	CASSWNRGESPLHF	TGTGCCAGCAGCTGGAACAGGGGCGAGTCACCCCTCCACTTT
TRBV15	TRBJ1-1	-	12	CATSRVGGEAFF	TGTGCCACCAGCAGAGTAGGGGGGGAAGCTTTCTTT
TRBV5-1	TRBJ2-7	TRBD1	14	CASSPDRRSYEQYF	TGCGCCAGCAGCCCGGACAGGCGCTCCTACGAGCAGTACTTC
TRBV28	TRBJ2-5	-	14	CASSLFSRAETQYF	TGTGCCAGCAGCCTATTCTCCAGGGCAGAGACCCAGTACTTC
TRBV20-1	TRBJ2-1	TRBD2	14	CSAPPRGGPDEQFF	TGCAGTGCTCCCCCTAGGGGAGGGCCCGATGAGCAGTTCTTC
TRBV6-5	TRBJ2-1	-	13	CASSSTAYNEQFF	TGTGCCAGCAGTTCGACAGCCTACAATGAGCAGTTCTTC
TRBV7-9	TRBJ1-5	-	16	CASSDGGHARGQPQHF	TGTGCCAGCAGCGACGGGGGACATGCCAGAGGTCAGCCCCAGCATTTT
TRBV20-1	TRBJ1-2	TRBD1	12	CSGEQGRYGYTF	TGCAGTGGTGAACAGGGGAGGTATGGCTACACCTTC
TRBV15	TRBJ1-1	-	12	CATSRDTTEAFF	TGTGCCACCAGCAGAGATACCACTGAAGCTTTCTTT
TRBV7-6	TRBJ2-7	TRBD2	17	CASSLDPSDAGGSEQYF	TGTGCCAGCAGCTTAGACCCATCCGACGCGGGAGGGAGCGAGCAGTACTTC
TRBV28	TRBJ2-5	TRBD1	14	CASSPQTGRETQYF	TGTGCCAGCAGTCCCCAGACAGGGCGGGAGACCCAGTACTTC
TRBV7-2	TRBJ1-2	TRBD1	15	CASSSTAQGADGYTF	TGTGCCAGCAGCTCTACAGCCCAGGGGGCGGATGGCTACACCTTC
TRBV7-9	TRBJ2-5	-	14	CASSLQGAQETQYF	TGTGCCAGCAGCCTGCAGGGAGCCCAAGAGACCCAGTACTTC
TRBV15	TRBJ2-2	-	16	CATSRDPGGSTGELFF	TGTGCCACCAGCAGAGATCCCGGGGGATCCACCGGGGAGCTGTTTTTT
TRBV9	TRBJ2-3	TRBD1	15	CASSGGQESTDTQYF	TGTGCCAGCAGCGGCGGACAGGAAAGCACAGATACGCAGTATTTT
TRBV9	TRBJ1-2	-	13	CASSVGIGSGYTF	TGTGCCAGCAGCGTAGGCATAGGGAGCGGCTACACCTTC
TRBV29-1	TRBJ2-7	TRBD1	14	CSVELGDRVYEQYF	TGCAGCGTTGAGCTGGGGGACAGGGTCTACGAGCAGTACTTC
TRBV7-2	TRBJ2-1	-	15	CASTVGADPYNEQFF	TGTGCCAGCACGGTCGGGGCAGACCCCTACAATGAGCAGTTCTTC